What follows describes a single T cell receptor (beta chain). Sequencing used immunoSEQ multiplex PCR; TCRdb keeps in-frame clones, though not all of them. The sample comprises some 130,000 clones, more than 75% of which are singletons, and around 9.9% rests with the top ten. This specimen belongs to a study of blood T cell repertoires in COVID-19. The V and J ends lost 0 bases and 4 bases respectively, with 7 bases between them. Germline assignment: CDR1 LGHNA and CDR2 YSLEER. The CDR3 covers 15 residues. The sequence was obtained from a man in his 60s who had recovered from COVID-19. The chain has TRBV4-3 and TRBJ1-6; D call uncertain. The sample comprised peripheral blood. The CDR3 protein is CASSQEEGYNSPLHF. In nucleotides, the CDR3 is TGCGCCAGCAGCCAAGAGGAGGGTTATAATTCACCCCTCCACTTT.